One and the same sample provided the 20 T cell receptor beta chains below, sequenced in a study of blood T cell repertoires in COVID-19. The repertoire was sequenced with immunoSEQ multiplex PCR; TCRdb's copy has only in-frame clones and lacks some. The data show 300,000 to 400,000 clones, with 88% seen just once and roughly 0.97% held by the top ten. Sequenced sample: PBMCs or T cells enriched from blood (not recorded which). These receptors were obtained from a woman aged 30 to 39 with acute COVID-19.

The chain couples TRBV5-1 to TRBJ1-5; no clear D gene. The CDR3 loop spans 13 amino acids. CDR1 is SGHRS and CDR2 is YFSETQ in the germline V gene. Trimming cost V 6 bases and J 7 bases, with 14 bases left between them. CDR3 DNA sequence: TGCGCCAGCAACCGTCGGGGAGAACAGCCCCAGCATTTT. Amino acids: CASNRRGEQPQHF. Based on the CDR3 plus reference TRBV5-1 and TRBJ1-5, the full variable domain is KAGVTQTPRYLIKTRGQQVTLSCSPISGHRSVSWYQQTPGQGLQFLFEYFSETQRNKGNFPGRFSGRQFSNSRSEMNVSTLELGDSALYLCASNRRGEQPQHFGDGTRLSIL.

This CDR3 is CASSWTPDRTYEQYF. For the CDR3, the DNA is TGCGCCAGCAGCTGGACGCCGGACAGAACCTACGAGCAGTACTTC. This chain links TRBV5-1 with TRBJ2-7, with D possibly matching TRBD1 (6 bases). The germline V and J ends were trimmed by 3 bases and 2 bases, with 15 bases remaining between them. The germline V gene has CDR1 SGHRS and CDR2 YFSETQ. This CDR3 comprises 15 residues.

The rearrangement uses TRBV21-1 and TRBJ2-3; the DNA was not compared with TRBD1, the D call given in the table. TRBV21-1 is reported as a pseudogene. CDR3 length: 16 amino acids. CDR3 DNA: TGTGCCAGCAGCAAACAGGGTCCCCCTAGCACAGATACGCAGTATTTT. It is translated as CASSKQGPPSTDTQYF.

The chain uses TRBV9 and TRBJ2-1, with 9 bases that match TRBD2. The CDR3 spans 16 residues. CDR1 and CDR2 (germline): SGDLS, YYNGEE. The J segment lost 2 bases and the V segment lost 4 bases, leaving 7 bases of the junction unmatched. CDR3 in DNA: TGTGCCAGCAGCCCCCCCGGCGGGGGGGCCTACAATGAGCAGTTCTTC. The encoded protein is CASSPPGGGAYNEQFF.

The chain uses TRBV4-1 and TRBJ2-1; 11 positions match TRBD1. The CDR3 has 15 amino acids. After removal of 1 base from V and 8 bases from J, the junction contained 4 bases not matched to a gene. CDR1 MGHRA and CDR2 YSYEKL come from the germline V gene. DNA of the CDR3: TGCGCCAGCAGCCAAGCCGGGACAGGGGGTTATGAGCAGTTCTTC. Its translation is CASSQAGTGGYEQFF.

The rearrangement links TRBV19 to TRBJ1-1; D ambiguous. CDR3 size: 14 residues. V lost 5 bases and J 0 bases, leaving 10 bases between the germline ends. Germline CDR1 LNHDA, CDR2 SQIVND (reference sequence). CDR3: CASSVGDLNTEAFF. The CDR3 DNA reads TGTGCCAGTAGTGTGGGAGATCTGAACACTGAAGCTTTCTTT.

V gene TRBV27 combines with J gene TRBJ2-2; TRBD1 aligns across 8 bases. The ends lost 7 bases at V and 4 bases at J; junction bases unmatched: 11. The CDR3 length is 16 residues. Germline CDR1 and CDR2: MNHEY and SMNVEV (reference sequence). The CDR3 DNA reads as TGTGCCAGCACCTTAATCAGGGGGCTCTTCACCGGGGAGCTGTTTTTT. This codes for CASTLIRGLFTGELFF.

This clone was seen just once. Other DNA sequences of this sample code for an identical CDR3. The chain joins TRBV24-1 to TRBJ2-3; D may be TRBD2 (6 bases). Per the germline V gene, CDR1 is KGHDR and CDR2 is SFDVKD. The CDR3 has 14 amino acids. V was shortened by 5 bases and J by 2 bases, with 10 bases between the two germline ends. This CDR3 is CATSGRGTTDTQYF. CDR3 nucleotide sequence: TGTGCCACCAGTGGTCGGGGGACCACAGATACGCAGTATTTT.

The V call is TRBV2, the J call TRBJ2-1; 8 bases are a match to TRBD2. Trimming cost V 6 bases and J 8 bases; bases outside gene matches: 9. CDR1 is SNHLY and CDR2 is FYNNEI in the germline V gene. The CDR3 consists of 14 residues. The DNA of the CDR3 is TGTGCCAGCAGCGACCCCGGGGGGGCCGATGAGCAGTTCTTC. This codes for CASSDPGGADEQFF.

V is TRBV5-1 and J is TRBJ2-3; 10 bases line up with TRBD2. The ends lost 1 base at V and 0 bases at J; junction bases unmatched: 8. Germline V gives CDR1 SGHRS, CDR2 YFSETQ. The CDR3 has 18 residues. CDR3 sequence: CASSLIAGGHSSTDTQYF. CDR3 in DNA: TGCGCCAGCAGCTTGATAGCGGGGGGCCACTCTAGCACAGATACGCAGTATTTT.

CDR3 residues: CASSQWGLQIREYF. DNA of the CDR3: TGTGCCAGCAGCCAATGGGGACTCCAGATACGGGAGTATTTT. The V call is TRBV14, the J call TRBJ2-3, with a tentative D call TRBD2 (6 bases). The CDR3 sequence is 14 residues long. Germline V lookup: CDR1 SGHDN, CDR2 FVKESK. Trimming took off 2 bases at V and 13 bases at J, with 19 bases between the two ends. Full variable domain (rest looked up from reference TRBV14 and TRBJ2-3): EAGVTQFPSHSVIEKGQTVTLRCDPISGHDNLYWYRRVMGKEIKFLLHFVKESKQDESGMPNNRFLAERTGGTYSTLKVQPAELEDSGVYFCASSQWGLQIREYFGPGTRLTVL.

V gene TRBV9 combines with J gene TRBJ2-2, with no clear D. Germline-derived CDR1 and CDR2 are SGDLS and YYNGEE. V lost 4 bases, J lost 4 bases, and 11 bases lay in between. This CDR3 has 14 residues. CDR3 nucleotides: TGTGCCAGCAGCCTCGCTCACGGCACCGGGGAGCTGTTTTTT. Translated, it gives CASSLAHGTGELFF.

The chain joins TRBV2 to TRBJ1-1; no clear D gene. CDR3 length equals 10 residues. Trimming took off 6 bases at V and 3 bases at J, with 2 bases between the two ends. Germline-derived CDR1 and CDR2 are SNHLY and FYNNEI. CDR3 loop: CASSDTEAFF. As DNA, the CDR3 is TGTGCCAGCAGCGACACTGAAGCTTTCTTT.

This clone was observed a single time. The chain is built from TRBV5-1 and TRBJ1-1, with 7 bases matching TRBD1. Unmatched junction bases numbered 8, after V lost 0 bases and J lost 6 bases. CDR1 and CDR2 from the germline V gene are SGHRS and YFSETQ. This CDR3 has 15 amino acids. In nucleotides, the CDR3 is TGCGCCAGCAGCTTGGAATTACAGGGGTGGGCTGAAGCTTTCTTT. This gives the protein CASSLELQGWAEAFF.

V usage is TRBV15 and J usage is TRBJ2-4; TRBD2 might be the D (7 bases). Germline-derived CDR1 and CDR2 are LNHNV and YYDKDF (reference sequence). The CDR3 spans 17 residues. Between the trimmed V and J ends, which lost 5 bases and 2 bases, there was a span of 19 bases. CDR3 sequence reads: CATSGPIGRGTKNIQYF. The CDR3 region has the DNA TGTGCCACCAGCGGCCCAATAGGGAGGGGGACCAAAAACATTCAGTACTTC.

This clone was seen once. This chain connects TRBV7-9 to TRBJ2-2, with TRBD1 matching 9 bases. The ends lost 11 bases at V and 6 bases at J; junction bases unmatched: 4. The CDR3 runs 12 residues. Germline assignment: CDR1 SEHNR and CDR2 FQNEAQ (reference sequence). CDR3 sequence (DNA): TGTGCCGGAAGGACAGGGGCCGGGGAGCTGTTTTTT. This gives the protein CAGRTGAGELFF.

The chain carries TRBV28 and TRBJ2-7; D not resolved. Between the trimmed V and J ends, which lost 5 bases and 4 bases, there was a span of 12 bases. From germline, CDR1 is MDHEN and CDR2 SYDVKM. This CDR3 is 13 amino acids long. CDR3 sequence (DNA): TGTGCCAGCAGTCTCAACCCCACTTACGAGCAGTACTTC. Protein product: CASSLNPTYEQYF.

The V gene is TRBV10-3, the J gene TRBJ1-2; 9 bases match TRBD1. Germline CDR1 is ENHRY and CDR2 is SYGVKD. Germline trimming cut 6 bases from V and 7 bases from J; bases unmatched to any gene: 15. The CDR3 consists of 16 residues. This CDR3 is CAISATTGTGISGYTF. CDR3 nucleotide sequence: TGTGCCATCAGCGCGACCACCGGGACAGGGATCTCTGGCTACACCTTC.

The chain employs TRBV25-1 and TRBJ1-4; a possible D gene is TRBD1 (6 bases). The CDR3 runs to 14 residues. V was pared by 6 bases and J by 7 bases, with 15 bases between. The germline CDR1 and CDR2 sequences are MGHDK and SYGVNS. CDR3 DNA sequence: TGTGCCAGCAGCCCGGGACATAGGGCTGAAAAACTGTTTTTT. This gives the protein CASSPGHRAEKLFF. The entire variable domain, with the rest obtained from reference TRBV25-1 and TRBJ1-4, is as follows: EADIYQTPRYLVIGTGKKITLECSQTMGHDKMYWYQQDPGMELHLIHYSYGVNSTEKGDLSSESTVSRIRTEHFPLTLESARPSHTSQYLCASSPGHRAEKLFFGSGTQLSVL.

This clone was observed a few times. This chain uses TRBV2 with TRBJ1-2; possible D gene TRBD1, 6 bases. V gave up 4 bases and J gave up 6 bases, with 9 bases separating them. The CDR3 is 12 residues long. Per the germline V gene, CDR1 is SNHLY and CDR2 is FYNNEI. CDR3: CASSAGVDGYTF. The CDR3 DNA follows: TGTGCCAGCAGTGCAGGGGTTGATGGCTACACCTTC.